This T cell receptor beta chain derives from a study of T cell responses to AZD1222 COVID-19 vaccine. Profiled with immunoSEQ multiplex PCR; TCRdb holds only in-frame clones, not every one. The sample includes more than 95,000 clones, about 90% of them seen just once. Trimming took 2 bases from V and 7 from J, leaving 12 bases between them. The germline gives CDR1 MNHNY, CDR2 SVGAGI (reference sequence). The length of the CDR3 is 14 residues. Findings and limits, study-wide: Repertoire sampling happened only post peak T cell response. Two doses of AZD1222 preceded a rise in Spike-specific TCR breadth and depth. CD4 TCRs linked to vaccination spanned spike, dominating at 160-218 and 743-854. Seropositive AZD1222 recipients at baseline numbered only 6 or 7.

Concerning this clone itself: Its antigen is unknown.

This chain connects TRBV6-6 to TRBJ1-5; possibly TRBD1 for D (5 bases). Here the sequenced sample was peripheral blood, taken on day 0 of AZD1222 vaccination. The TCR was taken from an adult in good health. CDR3 DNA sequence: TGTGCCAGCAGTTACGTCGGGGGGGAGCAGCCCCAGCATTTT. It specifies CASSYVGGEQPQHF.